These T cell receptor beta chains were read from a single sample in a study of shared clonotypes between healthy human individuals. Libraries were prepared by immunoSEQ multiplex PCR; TCRdb keeps only in-frame clonotypes and omits some of them. Of 700,000 or so clones in the sample, more than 70% were seen once. Input material: memory CD4+ T cells sorted from blood. These TCRs come from a woman aged 25 to 39 in good health. CDR3s include the opening cysteine and the closing phenylalanine or tryptophan. The D gene is left open where the match is weak. Expanded clones get a size class; other rows say once, few or many, or leave the size out.

j_call clone_size v_call d_call cdr3_aa cdr3_nt
TRBJ2-6 once TRBV5-4 NA CASSPQGGIGANVLTF TGTGCCAGCAGTCCGCAGGGGGGCATTGGGGCCAACGTCCTGACTTTC
TRBJ2-7 NA TRBV6-1 TRBD2 CASSEGGTSGSYEQYF TGTGCCAGCAGTGAAGGCGGGACTAGCGGATCCTACGAGCAGTACTTC
TRBJ2-7 NA TRBV23-1 TRBD2 CASSQVGGRPSYEQYF TGCGCCAGCAGTCAAGTTGGCGGGAGACCTAGCTACGAGCAGTACTTC
TRBJ2-7 NA TRBV5-4 TRBD2 CASSPPSGRDYEQYF TGTGCCAGCAGCCCCCCTAGCGGGAGGGACTACGAGCAGTACTTC
TRBJ2-7 few TRBV5-1 NA CASSFAGAHYEQYF TGCGCCAGCAGCTTTGCCGGGGCCCACTACGAGCAGTACTTC
TRBJ2-2 NA TRBV15 NA CATSSGLPLNTGELFF TGTGCCACCAGCAGCGGACTACCTTTGAACACCGGGGAGCTGTTTTTT
TRBJ1-1 NA TRBV29-1 NA CSVFSVNTEAFF TGCAGCGTTTTCAGCGTCAACACTGAAGCTTTCTTT
TRBJ2-1 once TRBV15 TRBD2 CATSGGTSGYNEQFF TGTGCCACCAGTGGCGGGACTAGCGGTTACAATGAGCAGTTCTTC
TRBJ1-5 NA TRBV6-5 NA CASSYSGPGAGQPQHF TGTGCCAGCAGTTACTCTGGTCCGGGGGCAGGGCAGCCCCAGCATTTT
TRBJ1-1 NA TRBV6-5 NA CASSYPGATEAFF TGTGCCAGCAGTTACCCAGGTGCCACTGAAGCTTTCTTT
TRBJ2-7 NA TRBV28 TRBD1 CASSDGTETYEQYF TGTGCCAGCAGCGACGGGACAGAAACCTACGAGCAGTACTTC
TRBJ1-1 many TRBV7-9 TRBD1 CASSHYRTGVSAEAFF TGTGCCAGCAGTCATTATAGGACAGGGGTGAGCGCTGAAGCTTTCTTT
TRBJ2-1 NA TRBV11-2 NA CASSLDRGYNEQFF TGTGCCAGCAGCTTAGACCGCGGGTACAATGAGCAGTTCTTC
TRBJ2-7 many TRBV18 NA CASSPDIRAEQYF TGTGCCAGCTCACCGGATATCAGGGCCGAGCAGTACTTC
TRBJ2-2 NA TRBV7-2 NA CASSLAASGIGELFF TGTGCCAGCAGCTTAGCAGCCTCGGGCATCGGGGAGCTGTTTTTT
TRBJ2-7 NA TRBV25-1 NA CASSDSRQGQDEQYF TGTGCCAGCAGTGATTCACGGCAGGGGCAAGACGAGCAGTACTTC
TRBJ2-1 NA TRBV5-4 TRBD2 CASSFTSGRNNEQFF TGTGCCAGCAGCTTTACTAGCGGGAGGAACAATGAGCAGTTCTTC
TRBJ2-2 NA TRBV7-9 NA CASSPSPVRNTGELFF TGTGCCAGCAGCCCATCCCCGGTGCGGAACACCGGGGAGCTGTTTTTT
TRBJ1-1 NA TRBV7-9 NA CASSLGYTEAFF TGTGCCAGCAGCTTAGGTTACACTGAAGCTTTCTTT
TRBJ2-7 NA TRBV28 NA CASSLPGDGYEQYF TGTGCCAGCAGTCTACCCGGGGACGGCTACGAGCAGTACTTC
TRBJ2-3 NA TRBV25-1 NA CASSPTPARQESTDTQYF TGTGCCAGCAGTCCCACCCCAGCCCGACAGGAGAGCACAGATACGCAGTATTTT
TRBJ2-7 few TRBV4-2 TRBD2 CASSQDLAGVSEQYF TGTGCCAGCAGCCAAGACCTAGCGGGAGTCAGCGAGCAGTACTTC
TRBJ2-7 once TRBV28 NA CASSLNSYEQYF TGTGCCAGCAGCTTAAATTCCTACGAGCAGTACTTC
TRBJ2-3 NA TRBV27 NA CASSFRIRPDRTDTQYF TGTGCCAGCAGTTTCCGGATCAGGCCCGACCGCACAGATACGCAGTATTTT
TRBJ1-5 NA TRBV19 NA CASTNRGGGNQPQHF TGTGCCAGTACCAACCGGGGGGGTGGGAATCAGCCCCAGCATTTT
TRBJ2-5 NA TRBV9 TRBD1 CASSPRRDRVETQYF TGTGCCAGCAGCCCACGGCGGGACAGGGTCGAGACCCAGTACTTC
TRBJ2-3 NA TRBV5-4 TRBD2 CASSPLASGRTNSTDTQYF TGTGCCAGCAGCCCGCTGGCGAGCGGGAGGACCAATAGCACAGATACGCAGTATTTT
TRBJ2-2 once TRBV6-1 NA CASSFSFDGELFF TGTGCCAGCAGTTTCTCTTTTGACGGGGAGCTGTTTTTT
TRBJ2-5 few TRBV27 TRBD1 CASSQRRDRGYQETQYF TGTGCCAGCAGTCAGAGAAGGGACAGGGGGTACCAAGAGACCCAGTACTTC
TRBJ1-5 NA TRBV6-6 NA CASRTGQNSNQPQHF TGTGCCAGCAGGACGGGGCAGAATAGCAATCAGCCCCAGCATTTT
TRBJ2-3 NA TRBV19 TRBD2 CASSSLAGDMNTQYF TGTGCCAGTAGTAGCCTAGCGGGAGATATGAATACGCAGTATTTT
TRBJ2-7 few TRBV19 TRBD1 CASRLQGMGEQYF TGTGCCAGTAGGCTACAGGGGATGGGCGAGCAGTACTTC